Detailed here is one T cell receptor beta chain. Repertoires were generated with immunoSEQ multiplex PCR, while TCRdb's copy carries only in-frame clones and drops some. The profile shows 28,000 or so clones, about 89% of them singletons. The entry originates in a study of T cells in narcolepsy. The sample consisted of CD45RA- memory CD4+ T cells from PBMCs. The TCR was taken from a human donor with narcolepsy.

Here the CDR3 DNA reads TGTGCCTGGAGTGTAGAAACAGGGAGGACTGAAGCTTTCTTT. Its protein product is CAWSVETGRTEAFF. V usage is TRBV30 and J usage is TRBJ1-1, with TRBD1 as a possible D gene (6 bases). Germline V gene sequence: CDR1 GTSNPN, CDR2 SVGIG (reference sequence). V lost 0 bases, J lost 5 bases, and 13 bases lay in between. The CDR3 spans 14 residues.